This T cell receptor beta chain appears in the sequencing data of a study of STAT3 mutations in large granular lymphocyte leukemia. The method was immunoSEQ multiplex PCR; TCRdb's version includes in-frame clones alone and lacks a portion of them. The sample lists thousands of clones, under 80% occurring once. Study results and caveats: At least one immunodominant TCR beta clonotype appeared in every T-cell large granular lymphocyte leukemia patient.

In its sample, this clone was seen a few times. The antigen remains undetermined. CDR1 and CDR2 from the germline V gene are MGHRA and YSYEKL. The CDR3 contains 15 residues. Trimming took 1 base from V and 7 from J; bases not matched to a gene: 6. The material sequenced was peripheral blood mononuclear cells. The genes are TRBV4-1 and TRBJ2-7, with 11 bases identical to TRBD2. This TCR came from a man between 40 and 49 years old with T-cell large granular lymphocyte leukemia. Some clones in this sample may be carry-over from other donors' samples. The CDR3 protein is CASSQGLAGTREQYF. Here the CDR3 DNA reads TGCGCCAGCAGCCAAGGACTAGCGGGAACGCGGGAGCAGTACTTC.